This TCR beta chain was captured by sequencing in a study of blood T cells in healthy people across ages. This clonotype was counted only a few times. Its matching antigen is unknown. General study points: Any changes in expanded clonotypes were possibly confounded, as donor CMV status remained unknown. Roughly linear declines in TCR beta diversity per million T cells occurred with age.

The use of a sample-barcoded 5' primer and a J-beta primer mix characterized a second PCR of roughly 6 to 11 cycles. A tag from a template-switch adaptor with 12 random nucleotides marked each cDNA molecule. TCRdb recomputed calls from the 5' RACE reads with MiXCR, one row per CDR3 protein. Of about 640,000 distinct CDR3 sequences in the sample, roughly three fifths were seen once. The CDR3 has 13 residues. CDR1 DFQATT and CDR2 SNEGSKA come from the germline V gene (reference sequence). V was trimmed by 1 base and J by 2 bases, leaving 8 bases between them. The sample, 7.5 to 10 milliliters of peripheral blood, was drawn from each donor.

V usage is TRBV20-1 and J usage is TRBJ2-5; no firm D call. This sequence originates from a man aged 60 to 75 in good health. The sample was blood. The DNA of the CDR3 is TGCAGTGCTAGAGGGGTCAGTCAAGAGACCCAGTACTTC. This translates into CSARGVSQETQYF.